The 15 T cell receptor beta chains listed next were all sequenced from one sample in a study of blood T cell repertoires in COVID-19. Clones were read by immunoSEQ multiplex PCR, and TCRdb kept only the in-frame ones, dropping some. Seen here are around 46,000 clones, approximately 90% observed once, and the top ten hold 3% to 3.5%. Material: PBMCs or T cells enriched from blood (not recorded which). Receptors were obtained from a woman between 45 and 60 years old who had recovered from COVID-19.

The chain recombines TRBV23-1 with TRBJ1-2, with a possible D match to TRBD1 (6 bases). TRBV23-1 belongs to the ORF category, with a function that is uncertain. CDR3 length: 18 amino acids. Trimming shortened V by 2 bases and J by 6 bases, and 25 bases separated the two germline ends. CDR3 DNA: TGCGCCAGCAGTCAACCGCCTCTAAGCCGGGACACCCCCGATGGCTACACCTTC. The encoded protein is CASSQPPLSRDTPDGYTF.

This chain connects TRBV5-1 to TRBJ2-3; maybe TRBD2 (6 bases). Trimming removed 3 bases from V and 4 bases from J, with 12 bases in between. The CDR3 length is 14 residues. CDR1 and CDR2 (germline): SGHRS, YFSETQ. The CDR3 DNA follows: TGCGCCAGCAGCTCGGGACTTCCTCCAGATACGCAGTATTTT. Encoded protein: CASSSGLPPDTQYF. Variable domain in full (rest from reference TRBV5-1 and TRBJ2-3): KAGVTQTPRYLIKTRGQQVTLSCSPISGHRSVSWYQQTPGQGLQFLFEYFSETQRNKGNFPGRFSGRQFSNSRSEMNVSTLELGDSALYLCASSSGLPPDTQYFGPGTRLTVL.

This chain joins TRBV2 and TRBJ2-1; 8 bases fit TRBD1. V lost 5 bases to trimming and J lost 8 bases; unmatched junction nucleotides: 2. Per germline, CDR1 SNHLY and CDR2 FYNNEI. The CDR3 consists of 12 residues. DNA of the CDR3: TGTGCCAGCAGTACAGGGGGTGATGAGCAGTTCTTC. Its protein is CASSTGGDEQFF. The full variable domain, with the rest looked up from reference TRBV2 and TRBJ2-1, is EPEVTQTPSHQVTQMGQEVILRCVPISNHLYFYWYRQILGQKVEFLVSFYNNEISEKSEIFDDQFSVERPDGSNFTLKIRSTKLEDSAMYFCASSTGGDEQFFGPGTRLTVL.

This clone was seen a few times. The chain employs TRBV4-1 and TRBJ2-1, with a possible D match to TRBD2 (5 bases). The germline CDR1 and CDR2 sequences are MGHRA and YSYEKL. This CDR3 is built from 16 residues. With 5 bases removed from V and 3 bases from J, the gap between germline ends came to 17 bases. The CDR3 loop reads CASSSSGYVGYNEQFF. The CDR3 coding sequence is TGCGCCAGCAGCTCCTCGGGGTACGTGGGCTACAATGAGCAGTTCTTC.

The gene calls are TRBV4-3 and TRBJ1-2; D is ambiguous. Germline V lookup: CDR1 LGHNA, CDR2 YSLEER. Trimming cost V 1 base and J 0 bases, with 21 bases left between them. This CDR3 spans 19 amino acids. The CDR3 loop is CASSQGAGIGYGANYGYTF. CDR3 DNA sequence: TGCGCCAGCAGCCAAGGGGCCGGGATTGGTTACGGAGCTAACTATGGCTACACCTTC.

The chain combines TRBV9 with TRBJ1-1, with TRBD1 identical over 10 bases. This CDR3 has 13 residues. The trim removed 6 bases at V and 4 bases at J, leaving 3 bases unmatched. The germline CDR1 and CDR2 sequences are SGDLS and YYNGEE. This CDR3 reads CASTTGGSTEAFF. The CDR3 coding sequence is TGTGCCAGCACGACAGGGGGCAGCACTGAAGCTTTCTTT.

The rearrangement joins TRBV6-5 to TRBJ2-1, with 7 bases matching TRBD1. CDR1 MNHEY and CDR2 SVGAGI come from the germline V gene. Trimming took 6 bases from V and 4 from J; bases not matched to a gene: 9. The length of the CDR3 is 15 residues. The CDR3 region is CASSSDRAKYNEQFF. CDR3 nucleotide sequence: TGTGCCAGCAGCAGCGACAGGGCCAAGTACAATGAGCAGTTCTTC.

The chain combines TRBV10-2 with TRBJ1-5; the match to TRBD1 covers 8 bases. V trimming: 6 bases; J trimming: 0 bases; junction bases outside the gene matches: 10. Germline V gene sequence: CDR1 WSHSY, CDR2 SAAADI. The CDR3 has 17 residues. The CDR3 region has the DNA TGCGCCAGCAGAGACAGGGGATCGGGCTATAGCAATCAGCCCCAGCATTTT. This encodes CASRDRGSGYSNQPQHF.

This sequence joins TRBV7-8 and TRBJ2-5; the D gene is possibly TRBD1 (6 bases). Germline V gives CDR1 SGHVS, CDR2 FQNEAQ. V lost 5 bases, J lost 2 bases, and 24 bases lay in between. The CDR3 runs to 18 residues. CDR3 amino acids: CASSLYREFGGAQETQYF. Here the CDR3 DNA reads TGTGCCAGCAGCCTTTACAGGGAGTTTGGCGGCGCTCAAGAGACCCAGTACTTC.

The rearrangement joins TRBV7-9 to TRBJ1-6, with D uncertain. The CDR3 runs to 13 residues. Trimming cost V 2 bases and J 8 bases, with 7 bases left between them. Germline CDR1 SEHNR, CDR2 FQNEAQ (reference sequence). This chain's CDR3 is CASSLSRDSPLHF. The CDR3 DNA is TGTGCCAGCAGCTTAAGTCGGGATTCACCCCTCCACTTT.

CDR3 in amino acids: CASSPGQTYGYTF. CDR3 bases: TGTGCCAGCAGCCCGGGACAGACCTATGGCTACACCTTC. This chain connects TRBV28 to TRBJ1-2; 7 bases match TRBD1. Looked up from germline, CDR1 is MDHEN and CDR2 is SYDVKM. V was clipped by 6 bases and J by 4 bases; unmatched bases: 5. The CDR3 consists of 13 residues.

V is TRBV7-2 and J is TRBJ1-1; D not resolved. Germline V gene lookup returns CDR1 SGHTA and CDR2 FQGNSA. The V gene lost 3 bases and the J gene lost 7 bases, with 12 bases spanning the gap. CDR3 length: 13 residues. The CDR3 nucleotides are TGTGCCAGCAGCTTTGAATTGCGGCGTGAAGCTTTCTTT. Residues: CASSFELRREAFF.

This clone has just one count. The chain is built from TRBV7-2 and TRBJ2-2; D may be TRBD1 (5 bases). Looked up from germline, CDR1 is SGHTA and CDR2 is FQGNSA. The CDR3 covers 17 residues. Trimming took off 1 base at V and 4 bases at J, with 16 bases between the two ends. CDR3 amino acids: CASSLGAGPVRTGELFF. DNA for the CDR3: TGTGCCAGCAGCTTAGGTGCAGGGCCGGTACGCACCGGGGAGCTGTTTTTT.

This clone was seen only once. The rearrangement uses TRBV28 and TRBJ1-1; the match to TRBD1 covers 7 bases. With V trimmed by 6 bases and J by 4 bases, 8 bases remained unmatched. The CDR3 length is 14 residues. CDR1 MDHEN and CDR2 SYDVKM come from the germline V gene. Written as DNA, the CDR3 is TGTGCCAGCAGCAAACAGGGGTGGATCACTGAAGCTTTCTTT. This codes for CASSKQGWITEAFF. The full variable domain, its missing parts supplied by reference TRBV28 and TRBJ1-1, is DVKVTQSSRYLVKRTGEKVFLECVQDMDHENMFWYRQDPGLGLRLIYFSYDVKMKEKGDIPEGYSVSREKKERFSLILESASTNQTSMYLCASSKQGWITEAFFGQGTRLTVV.

Written as DNA, the CDR3 is TGTGCCAGCAGGCCCGGACAGGGGTGGGAGACCCAGTACTTC. Encoded protein: CASRPGQGWETQYF. This chain uses TRBV2 with TRBJ2-5; 9 positions match TRBD1. V gave up 6 bases and J gave up 5 bases; unmatched junction bases: 7. Germline V CDR1 and CDR2: SNHLY, FYNNEI. This CDR3 has 14 amino acids. Based on the CDR3 plus reference TRBV2 and TRBJ2-5, the full variable domain is EPEVTQTPSHQVTQMGQEVILRCVPISNHLYFYWYRQILGQKVEFLVSFYNNEISEKSEIFDDQFSVERPDGSNFTLKIRSTKLEDSAMYFCASRPGQGWETQYFGPGTRLLVL.